This T cell receptor beta chain was recorded in a study of blood T cell repertoires in COVID-19. Germline CDR1 SGHRS, CDR2 YFSETQ. The CDR3 contains 14 residues. V shed 0 bases, J shed 6 bases, and the junction held 4 bases outside the gene matches. Measured with immunoSEQ multiplex PCR; TCRdb has only the in-frame clones, and not every one. The sample holds roughly 96,000 clones, roughly 80% seen once. The sequenced sample was peripheral blood. V and J are TRBV5-1 and TRBJ2-7; 9 bases match TRBD2. The source is a man older than 75 with acute or convalescent COVID-19. CDR3 in amino acids: CASSLAGTSPEQYF. The CDR3 DNA reads as TGCGCCAGCAGCTTGGCCGGGACTAGCCCCGAGCAGTACTTC.